The 28 T cell receptor beta chains below come from one sample, sequenced in a study of blood T cell repertoires in COVID-19. The repertoire was sequenced with immunoSEQ multiplex PCR; TCRdb's copy has only in-frame clones and lacks some. The profile shows some 300,000 clones, around 90% of them singletons. The specimen was peripheral blood. The receptor source for this set is a woman in her 50s with COVID-19, enrolled during active disease.

The chain couples TRBV5-1 to TRBJ1-2; 10 bases match TRBD1. Looked up from germline, CDR1 is SGHRS and CDR2 is YFSETQ. The CDR3 is 15 amino acids. Germline trimming cut 4 bases from V and 3 bases from J; bases unmatched to any gene: 6. In DNA, the CDR3 is TGCGCCAGCAGCAACAGACAGGGGGCGGACTATGGCTACACCTTC. Its protein product is CASSNRQGADYGYTF.

DNA for the CDR3: TGTGCCAGCAGCCGGTTTCACAGCTCCTACAATGAGCAGTTCTTC. Amino acid sequence: CASSRFHSSYNEQFF. The chain recombines TRBV7-2 with TRBJ2-1, with no clear D. This CDR3 has 15 amino acids. Germline CDR1 is SGHTA and CDR2 is FQGNSA. Trimming shortened V by 5 bases and J by 0 bases, and 11 bases separated the two germline ends.

This clone was detected only once. The chain has TRBV5-1 and TRBJ2-5; D is perhaps TRBD2 (6 bases). CDR1 is SGHRS and CDR2 is YFSETQ in the germline V gene. This CDR3 spans 16 amino acids. Trimming took off 4 bases at V and 5 bases at J, with 21 bases between the two ends. The chain's CDR3 is CASSQPVEGARETQYF. The CDR3 nucleotides read TGCGCCAGCAGCCAGCCGGTGGAGGGTGCGAGGGAGACCCAGTACTTC. Drawing the rest from reference TRBV5-1 and TRBJ2-5, the complete variable domain is KAGVTQTPRYLIKTRGQQVTLSCSPISGHRSVSWYQQTPGQGLQFLFEYFSETQRNKGNFPGRFSGRQFSNSRSEMNVSTLELGDSALYLCASSQPVEGARETQYFGPGTRLLVL.

This chain connects TRBV19 to TRBJ1-5; 9 nucleotides agree with TRBD1. The V gene's germline CDR1 is LNHDA and CDR2 SQIVND (reference sequence). V shed 5 bases and J 6 bases; nucleotides not matched to a gene: 8. This CDR3 spans 15 amino acids. The CDR3 region has the DNA TGTGCCAGTAGTCCCCCCCGGGACAGGGCTCAGCCCCAGCATTTT. Protein sequence: CASSPPRDRAQPQHF.

The chain uses TRBV5-1 and TRBJ1-5; the match to TRBD1 covers 8 bases. CDR3 length: 14 amino acids. Germline V lookup: CDR1 SGHRS, CDR2 YFSETQ. Trimming removed 4 bases from V and 5 bases from J; junction bases left unmatched: 5. The DNA of the CDR3 is TGCGCCAGCAGCCTTACAGGGGGGGATCAGCCCCAGCATTTT. Translation: CASSLTGGDQPQHF. Complete variable domain (other parts from reference TRBV5-1 and TRBJ1-5): KAGVTQTPRYLIKTRGQQVTLSCSPISGHRSVSWYQQTPGQGLQFLFEYFSETQRNKGNFPGRFSGRQFSNSRSEMNVSTLELGDSALYLCASSLTGGDQPQHFGDGTRLSIL.

This clone was found once. The chain employs TRBV7-2 and TRBJ2-3, with D possibly being TRBD2 (6 bases). This CDR3 is 14 amino acids long. CDR1 and CDR2 (germline): SGHTA, FQGNSA. V gave up 4 bases and J gave up 0 bases, with 8 bases separating them. The CDR3 loop reads CASSYGGSTDTQYF. Written as DNA, the CDR3 is TGTGCCAGCAGCTACGGAGGGAGCACAGATACGCAGTATTTT.

V is TRBV13 and J is TRBJ2-2; D ambiguous. Per germline, CDR1 PRHDT and CDR2 FYEKMQ (reference sequence). Deletions cut 1 base from V and 6 bases from J, with 3 bases between. CDR3 length equals 12 residues. In nucleotides, the CDR3 is TGTGCCAGCAGCTTAGCGTCCGGGGAGCTGTTTTTT. Amino acid sequence: CASSLASGELFF. The variable domain in full, with the rest retrieved from reference TRBV13 and TRBJ2-2, is AAGVIQSPRHLIKEKRETATLKCYPIPRHDTVYWYQQGPGQDPQFLISFYEKMQSDKGSIPDRFSAQQFSDYHSELNMSSLELGDSALYFCASSLASGELFFGEGSRLTVL.

This clone was observed a single time. The rearrangement uses TRBV5-1 and TRBJ1-2; 9 positions agree with TRBD1. This CDR3 is 17 amino acids long. Germline V gene lookup returns CDR1 SGHRS and CDR2 YFSETQ. V trimming: 4 bases; J trimming: 3 bases; junction bases outside the gene matches: 13. The CDR3 nucleotides read TGCGCCAGCAGCGGTGGGACAGGGACCTGGGAGGACTATGGCTACACCTTC. This codes for CASSGGTGTWEDYGYTF.

This clone has a handful of counts. This chain joins TRBV5-1 and TRBJ2-1, with D perhaps matching TRBD2 (6 bases). Germline CDR1 and CDR2: SGHRS and YFSETQ. The CDR3 totals 15 residues. Between the trimmed V and J ends, which lost 3 bases and 7 bases, there was a span of 17 bases. The CDR3 here is CASSSIPGEENEQFF. The CDR3 nucleotides are TGCGCCAGCAGCTCGATCCCGGGGGAGGAGAATGAGCAGTTCTTC.

V and J are TRBV4-2 and TRBJ1-2; D unresolved. Germline CDR1 reads LGHNA; CDR2 reads YNFKEQ. V shed 5 bases and J shed 4 bases, with 20 bases lying between them. The CDR3 consists of 16 residues. In nucleotides, the CDR3 is TGTGCCAGCAGCTTCGACCGAGGTTTGCGAAGCTATGGCTACACCTTC. This gives the protein CASSFDRGLRSYGYTF.

DNA of the CDR3: TGTGCCAGTAGTCAACGAGGGGGCGGGGAGACCCAGTACTTC. Protein: CASSQRGGGETQYF. The chain employs TRBV19 and TRBJ2-5, with 7 bases aligning to TRBD1. With 5 bases clipped from V and 5 bases from J, the junction kept 8 bases outside the gene matches. Germline V gene sequence: CDR1 LNHDA, CDR2 SQIVND (reference sequence). This CDR3 region has 14 residues.

The genes are TRBV6-5 and TRBJ1-6; D perhaps matches TRBD1 (6 bases). Germline V gene data show CDR1 as MNHEY and CDR2 as SVGAGI. The CDR3 covers 12 residues. V lost 2 bases and J lost 10, with 6 bases in between. CDR3 region: CASSYQGSPLHF. DNA of the CDR3: TGTGCCAGCAGTTACCAGGGGTCACCCCTCCACTTT.

This clone is a singleton in its sample. The chain joins TRBV7-8 to TRBJ2-5; 7 nucleotides align to TRBD1. Germline CDR1 is SGHVS and CDR2 is FQNEAQ. V shed 3 bases, J shed 2 bases, and the junction held 3 bases outside the gene matches. The CDR3 totals 14 residues. As DNA, the CDR3 is TGTGCCAGCAGCTTGCGGACAGGTCAAGAGACCCAGTACTTC. It is translated as CASSLRTGQETQYF.

The chain employs TRBV7-9 and TRBJ2-7; D is ambiguous. Germline V CDR1 and CDR2: SEHNR, FQNEAQ (reference sequence). The germline V and J ends were trimmed by 5 bases and 4 bases, with 15 bases remaining between them. The length of the CDR3 is 14 residues. The CDR3 nucleotides are TGTGCCAGCAGCCCAAGGTGGCAGACATACGAGCAGTACTTC. Translated: CASSPRWQTYEQYF.

This chain connects TRBV4-1 to TRBJ1-2, with TRBD1 matching over 7 bases. V shed 1 base, J shed 2 bases, and the junction held 4 bases outside the gene matches. This CDR3 region has 15 residues. The germline V gene has CDR1 MGHRA and CDR2 YSYEKL. This CDR3 reads CASSQAPTGNYGYTF. The DNA of the CDR3 is TGCGCCAGCAGCCAAGCCCCGACAGGGAACTATGGCTACACCTTC.

The chain is built from TRBV5-4 and TRBJ1-1; D call uncertain. CDR1 and CDR2 from the germline V gene are SGHNT and YYREEE (reference sequence). V was cut by 3 bases and J by 3 bases, with 15 bases left in between. The CDR3 loop spans 15 amino acids. The CDR3 sequence: CASSYVPLPDTEAFF. The CDR3 nucleotides are TGTGCCAGCAGCTACGTACCTCTTCCGGACACTGAAGCTTTCTTT.

Notes on this clone: The sample contains more than one DNA sequence encoding this CDR3. The chain joins TRBV5-1 to TRBJ1-3, with 7 bases matching TRBD1. This CDR3 has 15 amino acids. The germline CDR1 and CDR2 sequences are SGHRS and YFSETQ. V lost 0 bases to trimming and J lost 4 bases; unmatched junction nucleotides: 4. The CDR3 loop is CASSLEGAKGNTIYF. The CDR3 DNA is TGCGCCAGCAGCTTGGAGGGGGCGAAAGGAAACACCATATATTTT.

The chain joins TRBV3-1 (or the pseudogene TRBV3-2) to TRBJ2-7; D is unclear. V was cut by 4 bases and J by 2 bases, with 12 bases left in between. This CDR3 has 14 residues. Germline CDR1 and CDR2: LGHDT and YNNKEL (reference sequence). The CDR3 bases are TGTGCCAGCAGCCGCCAGCGAGGCCCCTACGAGCAGTACTTC. Its protein is CASSRQRGPYEQYF.

The rearrangement links TRBV19 to TRBJ2-7; 7 bases map to TRBD2. Germline V lookup: CDR1 LNHDA, CDR2 SQIVND (reference sequence). The ends lost 10 bases at V and 2 bases at J; junction bases unmatched: 11. This CDR3 contains 14 residues. The CDR3 bases are TGTGCCACCTCGAGGACCCGGGGGGCCTACGAGCAGTACTTC. It codes for CATSRTRGAYEQYF.

The V gene is TRBV7-9, the J gene TRBJ2-1, with D tentatively TRBD2 (6 bases). Trimming took off 2 bases at V and 6 bases at J, with 11 bases between the two ends. CDR3 size: 14 residues. Germline V gene lookup returns CDR1 SEHNR and CDR2 FQNEAQ (reference sequence). The DNA for the CDR3 is TGTGCCAGCAGCTTAATTGCCGGGAGCAATGAGCAGTTCTTC. This sequence encodes CASSLIAGSNEQFF.

The CDR3 spells CASSQRRPSGYNEQFF. CDR3 sequence (DNA): TGTGCCAGCAGCCAGAGGAGGCCTAGCGGATACAATGAGCAGTTCTTC. The gene calls are TRBV3-1 (or the pseudogene TRBV3-2) and TRBJ2-1; 7 bases are a match to TRBD2. CDR3 length: 16 amino acids. V shed 3 bases and J 4 bases; nucleotides not matched to a gene: 9. The V gene's germline CDR1 is LGHDT and CDR2 YNNKEL (reference sequence).

V and J are TRBV5-1 and TRBJ2-1, with D perhaps TRBD1 (5 bases). Deletions cut 2 bases from V and 4 bases from J, with 13 bases between. Germline V gene data show CDR1 as SGHRS and CDR2 as YFSETQ. The CDR3 consists of 15 residues. The CDR3 loop is CASSFAGPIYNEQFF. CDR3 sequence (DNA): TGCGCCAGCAGCTTCGCAGGGCCAATATACAATGAGCAGTTCTTC.

The CDR3 DNA is TGTGCCAGCAGTTGGTCCAGTTTGGGCAATCAGCCCCAGCATTTT. Amino acid sequence: CASSWSSLGNQPQHF. This sequence joins TRBV27 and TRBJ1-5; no firm D call. Looked up from germline, CDR1 is MNHEY and CDR2 is SMNVEV (reference sequence). This CDR3 region has 15 residues. V shed 4 bases and J shed 2 bases, with 12 bases lying between them.

The chain carries TRBV5-1 and TRBJ1-1, with D tentatively TRBD1 (6 bases). Germline V gene lookup returns CDR1 SGHRS and CDR2 YFSETQ. CDR3 size: 13 residues. Trimming pared 2 bases from V and 5 bases from J, leaving 10 bases between. As DNA, the CDR3 is TGCGCCAGCAGCTTCACAGGGATGACTGAAGCTTTCTTT. This codes for CASSFTGMTEAFF.

The chain employs TRBV7-9 and TRBJ2-2; tentative D call: TRBD2 (5 bases). This CDR3 comprises 13 residues. The germline gives CDR1 SEHNR, CDR2 FQNEAQ (reference sequence). The ends were cut back, 5 bases at V and 5 bases at J, with 9 bases in the middle. The CDR3 DNA is TGTGCCAGCAGCCCGGACTGGACCGGGGAGCTGTTTTTT. This encodes CASSPDWTGELFF.

This clone is a singleton in its sample. J is TRBJ1-2 and V is TRBV24-1; D call uncertain. Trimming cost V 4 bases and J 1 base, with 3 bases left between them. Looked up from germline, CDR1 is KGHDR and CDR2 is SFDVKD. The CDR3 sequence is 12 residues long. The DNA for the CDR3 is TGTGCCACCAGTGACAATAACTATGGCTACACCTTC. Residues: CATSDNNYGYTF.

The chain recombines TRBV5-4 with TRBJ1-1; 7 bases fit TRBD1. V shed 4 bases and J 5 bases; nucleotides not matched to a gene: 14. Germline V gene data show CDR1 as SGHNT and CDR2 as YYREEE (reference sequence). CDR3 length equals 16 residues. CDR3 DNA sequence: TGTGCCAGCAGCCCCGGGGGAACAGGGGCTTTGACTGAAGCTTTCTTT. Its translation: CASSPGGTGALTEAFF.

This chain links TRBV6-6 with TRBJ1-2, with a tentative D call TRBD1 (6 bases). In germline, CDR1 is MNHNY, CDR2 SVGAGI (reference sequence). The ends were cut back, 8 bases at V and 5 bases at J, with 21 bases in the middle. The CDR3 covers 15 residues. The CDR3 nucleotides are TGTGCCAGCGGATCTGCTGGGGACAAATTATATGGCTACACCTTC. Translated: CASGSAGDKLYGYTF.